This paragraph covers one T cell receptor beta chain sequence. Its antigen is not yet known. No base quality values were provided; no much bigger clone lies one nucleotide off. TCR CDR3 regions were amplified from genomic DNA by multiplex PCR using the deep immunoSEQ assay. Extracted genomic DNA from each cell subset was distributed evenly across all wells of several immunoSEQ 96-well plates, and each plate was treated as a replicate. For sorted subsets, around 200 ng genomic DNA, equal to tens of thousands of T cell genomes, was loaded into each replicate PCR. Purified libraries were quantified with a Qubit 3.0 fluorometer, sized on a Bioanalyzer 2100, and re-quantified with the KAPA Library Quantification kit. Each immunoSEQ 96-well plate was sequenced on its own single-read 150-cycle Illumina NextSeq 550 flow cell. Per the original workflow: Because the immunoSEQ output held only junctional sequences and lacked quality scores, the filtering could not match the filtering applied to full-length reads. To assign V/J genes and CDR3, sequences were annotated using PyIR, a Python wrapper for IgBLAST v1.9, with IMGT germline references. Reads were filtered out if the reads had weak V/J assignments (E-value above 1e-6), no CDR3, stop codons, out-of-frame junctions, or ambiguous translated residues. A V3J clonotype was defined by an identical inferred V gene, J gene, and CDR3 amino acid sequence. The percentage overlap between two repertoires was calculated by dividing the number of shared unique clonotypes by the size of the smaller repertoire. RTK rarefaction, the Chao1 estimator, and Recon v2.1 estimates of unobserved clonotypes were used to assess repertoire richness. OLGA was used to compute generation probabilities for all TCRbeta clonotypes that the gDNA method yielded from a handful of donors. TCRdb's version of the immuneACCESS table is confined to in-frame rearrangements and falls short of the full clone set. An unresolved V gene accounts for under half of the shortfall where checked; the remainder is of unknown origin. For V, J and clone size, that table is used; D and trimming come from the DNA. For this sample the table gives just over 2,000,000 clones, of which roughly 94% were detected only once. Of the sample, roughly 1.1% is held by the ten largest clones.

For the CD8 naive samples, CD45RO-negative cells were positively selected for CCR7, yielding a CD45RA+CCR7+ population from which TemRA cells were excluded. Healthy HIV-negative adults with no recently reported acute infections or vaccinations were included as donors. Only Caucasian adults living in Nashville, Tennessee, USA were represented among the donors. After blood collection by leukapheresis, PBMCs were isolated using Ficoll-Histopaque density gradient centrifugation and then cryopreserved in the vapor phase of liquid nitrogen. Analytical flow cytometry was used to check the purity and quantity of each magnetically sorted T cell population. From each sorted fraction, genomic DNA was isolated and quantified by UV absorbance on a Nanodrop 2000c. The sample is drawn from a study of shared clonotypes between healthy human individuals (dated by TCRdb to the early 2020s). A note on the overall study: A few men and two women, aged 18 to 49 years, made up the cohort. Leukapheresis yielded between about 0.94 and 9.5 billion PBMCs per donor. Blood TCR repertoires of a handful of healthy adults were deeply sequenced to estimate repertoire size and the extent of clonotype sharing between individuals. Libraries were prepared and TCR repertoires were sequenced by different laboratories using diverse techniques, in order to increase sequencing depth and limit assay-specific biases. For each donor, CD4 naive and CD4 memory were each given three plates, CD8 naive was given two plates, and CD8 memory was given one plate.

Summary of the overall study and its limitations: Only blood was sampled, and tissue TCR repertoires likely differ from those in blood. Naive subsets generally had larger estimated clonotype richness than memory subsets. Sharing across several donors was observed for around 5% of naive CD4, over 3% of naive CD8, 2.3% of memory CD4, and around 0.42% of memory CD8 clonotypes. The genetic and exposure-history diversity represented was limited by the small number of donors. Compared with non-shared clonotypes, the clonotypes found in all four sorted-subset donors had higher generation probabilities. Based on pairwise subsampling, the degree of clonotype sharing among donors was expected to be affected by sequencing depth. Rarefaction of sorted-subset datasets indicated incomplete sequencing despite the large sequencing depth.

The sample was naive CD8+ T cells sorted from blood. This specimen's cell subset or site label, interpreted: CD45RA+CCR7+. The clonotype originates from a man aged 18 to 30 in good health.

The bases read TGTGCCAGCAGTTACGAGGGGCCGGGAAACACCATATATTTT. It codes for CASSYEGPGNTIYF. This chain joins TRBV6-6 to TRBJ1-3; perhaps TRBD1 is the D gene, with 5 bases matching. Inclusive of the bounding cysteine and phenylalanine, the CDR3 is 14 residues long. Just CDR3 DNA is preserved here, 42 bases in frame from base 1. Deletion took 2 bases off V and 4 bases off J, with a span of 9 bases between the germline ends. The germline V gene encodes CDR1 MNHNY and CDR2 SVGAGI (reference sequence).